The next 27 T cell receptor beta chains were all read from a single sample in a study of blood T cell repertoires in COVID-19. Clones were sequenced by immunoSEQ multiplex PCR, and TCRdb holds only the in-frame ones, with some missing. This repertoire shows 80,000 to 95,000 clones, around 75% found once; its top ten account for roughly 4.2%. The sample consisted of peripheral blood. The receptors stem from a woman between 45 and 60 years old with acute or convalescent COVID-19.

J is TRBJ1-5 and V is TRBV6-5; the D is unclear. Trimming took off 6 bases at V and 0 bases at J, with 6 bases between the two ends. Germline CDR1 is MNHEY and CDR2 is SVGAGI. CDR3 size: 13 residues. The CDR3 region has the DNA TGTGCCAGCAGCCAACATAGCAATCAGCCCCAGCATTTT. Its protein product is CASSQHSNQPQHF.

The genes are TRBV5-1 and TRBJ2-2; 10 bases align to TRBD1. The germline V gene has CDR1 SGHRS and CDR2 YFSETQ. V lost 0 bases to trimming and J lost 7 bases; unmatched junction nucleotides: 3. The CDR3 length is 15 residues. This CDR3 reads CASSLEGQGFGELFF. The CDR3 DNA reads TGCGCCAGCAGCTTGGAGGGACAGGGGTTCGGGGAGCTGTTTTTT. Supplemented by reference TRBV5-1 and TRBJ2-2, the full variable domain reads KAGVTQTPRYLIKTRGQQVTLSCSPISGHRSVSWYQQTPGQGLQFLFEYFSETQRNKGNFPGRFSGRQFSNSRSEMNVSTLELGDSALYLCASSLEGQGFGELFFGEGSRLTVL.

The rearrangement joins TRBV19 to TRBJ1-5; unclear D gene. Between the trimmed V and J ends, which lost 4 bases and 4 bases, there was a span of 5 bases. The CDR3 is 12 amino acids. Germline V gives CDR1 LNHDA, CDR2 SQIVND (reference sequence). For the CDR3, the DNA is TGTGCCAGTAGTAGAGCGAATCAGCCCCAGCATTTT. It is translated as CASSRANQPQHF.

Details on this clone: The junction departs from germline at one end; a sequencing error may be responsible. This chain connects TRBV12-3 or TRBV12-4 to TRBJ1-1, with D tentatively TRBD1 (5 bases). CDR3 length: 13 residues. CDR3 residues: CASSLAGNAEAFF. CDR3 DNA: TGTGCCAGCAGTTTGGCAGGGAACGCTGAAGCTTTCTTT.

This clone has only a few counts. The chain carries TRBV2 and TRBJ1-6; perhaps TRBD1 as D (6 bases). Germline V gene data show CDR1 as SNHLY and CDR2 as FYNNEI. V was clipped by 5 bases and J by 9 bases, with 17 bases between them. The CDR3 totals 15 residues. The CDR3 DNA is TGTGCCAGCAGTCTCCAAGGGGGAATTAGTTCACCCCTCCACTTT. As protein: CASSLQGGISSPLHF.

V is TRBV18 and J is TRBJ2-7, with D possibly being TRBD2 (6 bases). Germline assignment: CDR1 KGHSH and CDR2 LQKENI. This CDR3 contains 13 residues. Trimming stripped 1 base from V and 7 bases from J, with 11 bases between. The CDR3 DNA reads TGTGCCAGCTCACCACATGTGGGAGGTGAGCAGTACTTC. Translation: CASSPHVGGEQYF.

The gene calls are TRBV6-5 and TRBJ1-2, with a possible D match to TRBD1 (6 bases). The germline V and J ends were trimmed by 8 bases and 4 bases, with 14 bases remaining between them. The CDR3 runs to 13 residues. Germline CDR1 is MNHEY and CDR2 is SVGAGI. Here the CDR3 reads CASLGLDSYGYTF. The CDR3 region has the DNA TGTGCCAGCTTAGGCCTGGACAGCTATGGCTACACCTTC.

The chain uses TRBV30 and TRBJ2-7; 9 nucleotides match TRBD1. Germline V lookup: CDR1 GTSNPN, CDR2 SVGIG (reference sequence). The V gene end was trimmed by 5 bases and the J gene end by 10 bases; junction bases not matched to a gene: 3. This CDR3 region has 10 residues. In DNA form, the CDR3 reads TGTGCCTGGGGGACAGGGTTCCAGTACTTC. Protein: CAWGTGFQYF.

The CDR3 protein is CASSFEGLGAYF. The CDR3 DNA is TGTGCCAGCAGCTTCGAGGGACTAGGGGCGTATTTT. The V gene is TRBV7-2, the J gene TRBJ2-3; the match to TRBD2 covers 8 bases. CDR1 and CDR2 from the germline V gene are SGHTA and FQGNSA. The CDR3 is 12 amino acids. V shed 3 bases and J 14 bases; nucleotides not matched to a gene: 7. The whole variable domain, remainder taken from reference TRBV7-2 and TRBJ2-3, is GAGVSQSPSNKVTEKGKDVELRCDPISGHTALYWYRQSLGQGLEFLIYFQGNSAPDKSGLPSDRFSAERTGGSVSTLTIQRTQQEDSAVYLCASSFEGLGAYFGPGTRLTVL.

V is TRBV5-5 and J is TRBJ1-6, with 8 bases identical to TRBD1. The CDR3 spans 14 residues. V lost 4 bases, J lost 10 bases, and 7 bases stayed unmatched. Germline V lookup: CDR1 SGHKS, CDR2 YYEKEE (reference sequence). The CDR3 here is CASSLRTGNSPLHF. The CDR3 region has the DNA TGTGCCAGCAGCCTCCGGACAGGGAACTCACCCCTCCACTTT.

V gene TRBV11-1 combines with J gene TRBJ2-5; D uncertain. CDR1 and CDR2 from the germline V gene are SGHAT and FQDESV (reference sequence). Trimming pared 3 bases from V and 2 bases from J, leaving 10 bases between. The CDR3 is 14 residues long. The CDR3 DNA sequence: TGTGCCAGCAGCTTTAGCCTAATTCAAGAGACCCAGTACTTC. This codes for CASSFSLIQETQYF.

V and J are TRBV12-3 or TRBV12-4 and TRBJ2-5, with TRBD2 as a possible D gene (5 bases). CDR3 length: 12 amino acids. The V end was cut by 5 bases, the J end by 7 bases, with 11 bases between. The CDR3 DNA sequence: TGTGCCAGCAGTCGGAGCGGCTTGACCCAGTACTTC. Protein: CASSRSGLTQYF.

This clone was detected only a few times. V and J are TRBV28 and TRBJ1-3; no clear D gene. This CDR3 is built from 16 residues. Germline assignment: CDR1 MDHEN and CDR2 SYDVKM. Trimming removed 6 bases at V and 4 bases at J, with 19 bases between. The DNA for the CDR3 is TGTGCCAGCAGCAGTGGATCAGGAAACCTCGGAAACACCATATATTTT. It yields the protein CASSSGSGNLGNTIYF.

V gene TRBV7-2 combines with J gene TRBJ1-1; D gene uncertain. CDR1 is SGHTA and CDR2 is FQGNSA in the germline V gene. The CDR3 sequence is 15 residues long. V was pared by 5 bases and J by 5 bases, with 18 bases between. For the CDR3, the DNA is TGTGCCAGCAGCCCCACCCGAAGAGGGTCGACTGAAGCTTTCTTT. Amino acids: CASSPTRRGSTEAFF.

V and J are TRBV7-9 and TRBJ2-2; D perhaps matches TRBD2 (6 bases). The CDR3 loop spans 15 amino acids. Between the trimmed V and J ends, which lost 4 bases and 4 bases, there was a span of 13 bases. The germline CDR1 and CDR2 sequences are SEHNR and FQNEAQ (reference sequence). CDR3 sequence reads: CASSWGDGSTGELFF. The CDR3 region has the DNA TGTGCCAGCAGCTGGGGCGACGGGAGCACCGGGGAGCTGTTTTTT.

The chain joins TRBV28 to TRBJ2-5; 14 bases agree with TRBD2. The V segment lost 5 bases and the J segment 7 bases; nucleotides outside the gene matches: 12. CDR3 size: 17 residues. Germline assignment: CDR1 MDHEN and CDR2 SYDVKM. The CDR3 region is CASSDGLAGGKIGTQYF. The DNA of the CDR3 is TGTGCCAGCAGTGACGGACTAGCGGGGGGAAAAATTGGGACCCAGTACTTC.

This sequence joins TRBV28 and TRBJ2-5; D perhaps matches TRBD1 (7 bases). Looked up from germline, CDR1 is MDHEN and CDR2 is SYDVKM. V gave up 8 bases and J gave up 5 bases, with 18 bases separating them. The CDR3 contains 14 residues. Here the CDR3 reads CASAWRGPRETQYF. CDR3 in DNA: TGTGCCAGCGCTTGGAGGGGGCCGCGGGAGACCCAGTACTTC.

This clone was counted only a few times. The rearrangement joins TRBV28 to TRBJ1-5; the D gene is possibly TRBD1 (5 bases). The CDR3 loop spans 16 amino acids. Germline assignment: CDR1 MDHEN and CDR2 SYDVKM. Trimming shortened V by 5 bases and J by 6 bases, and 20 bases separated the two germline ends. This CDR3 is CASSLDDRGVLQPQHF. The CDR3 DNA sequence: TGTGCCAGCAGTCTAGACGATCGGGGGGTTCTTCAGCCCCAGCATTTT.

This chain connects TRBV11-2 to TRBJ2-1, with 10 positions matching TRBD1. The CDR3 extends over 15 amino acids. The V and J ends lost 3 bases and 6 bases, in that order; junction bases with no gene match: 5. In germline, CDR1 is SGHAT, CDR2 FQNNGV. The CDR3 nucleotides are TGTGCCAGCAGCTTTGAGACAGGGGGCTTCAATGAGCAGTTCTTC. It codes for CASSFETGGFNEQFF.

The V call is TRBV6-5, the J call TRBJ1-1; possibly TRBD1 for D (5 bases). Germline V gene lookup returns CDR1 MNHEY and CDR2 SVGAGI. V lost 6 bases and J lost 1, with 9 bases in between. The CDR3 consists of 13 residues. The CDR3 spells CASSMTANTEAFF. CDR3 nucleotide sequence: TGTGCCAGCAGCATGACAGCGAACACTGAAGCTTTCTTT.

V gene TRBV11-3 combines with J gene TRBJ2-2, with TRBD2 matching 8 bases. Germline V gives CDR1 SGHNT, CDR2 YENEEA. V was pared by 1 base and J by 6 bases, with 1 base of the junction left unmatched. The CDR3 totals 14 residues. DNA of the CDR3: TGTGCCAGCAGCTTAGCGGGGGGGCCCGGGGAGCTGTTTTTT. Translation gives CASSLAGGPGELFF.

The gene calls are TRBV5-6 and TRBJ1-4, with D maybe TRBD1 (5 bases). V lost 0 bases to trimming and J lost 0 bases, with 9 bases between them. Germline CDR1 SGHDT, CDR2 YYEEEE. The CDR3 is made up of 16 amino acids. The CDR3 spells CASSLAGGSTNEKLFF. CDR3 nucleotide sequence: TGTGCCAGCAGCTTGGCCGGGGGGTCAACTAATGAAAAACTGTTTTTT.

This chain joins TRBV20-1 and TRBJ2-5, with TRBD2 identical over 12 bases. There are 16 residues in the CDR3. CDR1 DFQATT and CDR2 SNEGSKA come from the germline V gene (reference sequence). Trimming cost V 3 bases and J 5 bases; bases outside gene matches: 10. CDR3 sequence: CSASWLAGGLRETQYF. The CDR3 DNA reads as TGCAGTGCTAGTTGGCTAGCGGGGGGGCTTAGGGAGACCCAGTACTTC.

The chain is built from TRBV7-2 and TRBJ2-2; 8 bases match TRBD1. The V and J ends lost 5 bases and 1 base, in that order; junction bases with no gene match: 9. Germline CDR1 is SGHTA and CDR2 is FQGNSA. The CDR3 sequence is 17 residues long. The CDR3: CASSLPGQAKNTGELFF. CDR3 DNA: TGTGCCAGCAGCCTACCGGGACAGGCGAAGAACACCGGGGAGCTGTTTTTT.

J is TRBJ1-4 and V is TRBV4-2, with a weak D call TRBD1 (5 bases). The CDR3 covers 16 residues. The V end lost 0 bases, the J end lost 6 bases, and 14 bases lay between the germline ends. Per germline, CDR1 LGHNA and CDR2 YNFKEQ. CDR3 amino acids: CASSQDSGGTYEKLFF. The DNA for the CDR3 is TGTGCCAGCAGCCAAGATTCAGGCGGGACTTATGAAAAACTGTTTTTT.

As concerns this clone: The same CDR3 is also encoded by other DNA sequences in this sample. V usage is TRBV28 and J usage is TRBJ1-5; D is uncertain. CDR3 size: 13 residues. V was trimmed by 4 bases and J by 0 bases, leaving 4 bases between them. CDR1 MDHEN and CDR2 SYDVKM come from the germline V gene. CDR3 sequence reads: CASSSDSNQPQHF. In DNA form, the CDR3 reads TGTGCCAGCAGTTCAGATAGCAATCAGCCCCAGCATTTT.

The chain uses TRBV7-9 and TRBJ1-1, with D uncertain. This CDR3 has 16 amino acids. The V end lost 1 base, the J end lost 0 bases, and 12 bases lay between the germline ends. Per the germline V gene, CDR1 is SEHNR and CDR2 is FQNEAQ (reference sequence). This CDR3 reads CASSLGAVVMNTEAFF. The CDR3 DNA is TGTGCCAGCAGCTTAGGGGCAGTAGTAATGAACACTGAAGCTTTCTTT. Based on the CDR3 plus reference TRBV7-9 and TRBJ1-1, the full variable domain is DTGVSQNPRHKITKRGQNVTFRCDPISEHNRLYWYRQTLGQGPEFLTYFQNEAQLEKSRLLSDRFSAERPKGSFSTLEIQRTEQGDSAMYLCASSLGAVVMNTEAFFGQGTRLTVV.